This paragraph reports one T cell receptor (beta chain). Other DNA sequences in the sample encode the same CDR3. These data are taken from a study of blood T cell repertoires in COVID-19. The CDR3 extends over 15 amino acids. The V segment lost 4 bases and the J segment 5 bases; nucleotides outside the gene matches: 8. Germline V gene lookup returns CDR1 KGHDR and CDR2 SFDVKD. The table came from immunoSEQ multiplex PCR; TCRdb's copy has only in-frame clones and leaves some out. Of about 220,000 clones listed, 75% to 85% are singletons. Sequencing used peripheral blood. The TCR sequence derives from a middle-aged man with active or convalescent COVID-19. The chain recombines TRBV24-1 with TRBJ2-5; TRBD1 matches 8 bases. DNA of the CDR3: TGTGCCACCAGTGACCCGACAGGGGCGGGGGAGACCCAGTACTTC. Translating it yields CATSDPTGAGETQYF.